One sample yielded the 17 T cell receptor beta chains listed below, sequenced in a study of cytotoxic CD8 clonotypes in ibrutinib-treated CLL. Profiled with immunoSEQ multiplex PCR; TCRdb holds only in-frame clones, not every one. The sample has under 150,000 clones; approximately 90% are singletons. Material: PBMCs, obtained after 12 months of ibrutinib treatment. These receptors originate from a human donor with chronic lymphocytic leukemia.

The V gene is TRBV5-1, the J gene TRBJ2-1; TRBD2 matches at 7 bases. The length of the CDR3 is 15 residues. Unmatched junction bases numbered 3, after V lost 0 bases and J lost 3 bases. Germline CDR1 reads SGHRS; CDR2 reads YFSETQ. The CDR3 loop reads CASSLVAGVYNEQFF. DNA for the CDR3: TGCGCCAGCAGCTTGGTTGCGGGGGTCTACAATGAGCAGTTCTTC.

The V call is TRBV29-1, the J call TRBJ2-1, with TRBD2 matching 7 bases. The CDR3 extends over 13 amino acids. V shed 6 bases, J shed 9 bases, and the junction held 11 bases outside the gene matches. CDR1 is SQVTM, CDR2 ANQGSEA, per germline. CDR3 residues: CSVRTSWAVEQFF. The CDR3 bases are TGCAGCGTAAGGACTAGTTGGGCGGTTGAGCAGTTCTTC.

The chain combines TRBV7-3 with TRBJ2-1; tentative D call: TRBD2 (7 bases). The CDR3 extends over 15 amino acids. The germline V gene encodes CDR1 SGHTA and CDR2 FQGTGA. The germline V and J ends were trimmed by 2 bases and 0 bases, with 8 bases remaining between them. This CDR3 reads CASSLGGASYNEQFF. Here the CDR3 DNA reads TGTGCCAGCAGCTTAGGGGGGGCCTCCTACAATGAGCAGTTCTTC.

The chain uses TRBV29-1 and TRBJ2-7; 8 bases line up with TRBD1. V was pared by 7 bases and J by 6 bases, with 8 bases of the junction left unmatched. The CDR3 is made up of 12 amino acids. From germline, CDR1 is SQVTM and CDR2 ANQGSEA. The CDR3 is CSANTGGPEQYF. The CDR3 bases are TGCAGCGCCAATACAGGGGGACCCGAGCAGTACTTC.

The rearrangement links TRBV4-1 to TRBJ2-7, with D possibly TRBD2 on 6 matching bases. The germline V gene encodes CDR1 MGHRA and CDR2 YSYEKL. This CDR3 is built from 15 residues. Trimming pared 0 bases from V and 6 bases from J, leaving 15 bases between. CDR3 in DNA: TGCGCCAGCAGCCAAGATAGCGGCAGGGACCGCGAGCAGTACTTC. It encodes CASSQDSGRDREQYF.

The gene calls are TRBV6-6 and TRBJ2-6; D not resolved. The germline V gene encodes CDR1 MNHNY and CDR2 SVGAGI (reference sequence). V was clipped by 2 bases and J by 2 bases, with 4 bases between them. This CDR3 region has 14 residues. CDR3 in DNA: TGTGCCAGCAGTTACGACCCTGGGGCCAACGTCCTGACTTTC. This encodes CASSYDPGANVLTF.

This clone has only one observation. The rearrangement uses TRBV7-2 and TRBJ2-3, with a possible D match to TRBD2 (7 bases). The CDR3 is made up of 15 amino acids. V dropped 0 bases and J dropped 4 bases, with 11 bases sitting between them. Per germline, CDR1 SGHTA and CDR2 FQGNSA. The CDR3 nucleotides are TGTGCCAGCAGCTTAGCGGGAGGGGGGGCAGATACGCAGTATTTT. Residues: CASSLAGGGADTQYF.

V and J are TRBV9 and TRBJ2-5; 10 bases line up with TRBD2. J lost 1 base, V lost 4 bases, and 4 bases had no gene match. Germline values: CDR1 SGDLS, CDR2 YYNGEE. The CDR3 is made up of 15 amino acids. The CDR3 reads CASSPRTSGQETQYF. The CDR3 nucleotides read TGTGCCAGCAGCCCCCGGACTAGCGGCCAAGAGACCCAGTACTTC.

The chain joins TRBV5-8 to TRBJ1-1; D is perhaps TRBD1 (5 bases). Germline V gene sequence: CDR1 SGHTS, CDR2 YDEGEE. CDR3 length: 16 residues. With 1 base removed from V and 3 bases from J, the gap between germline ends came to 16 bases. The CDR3 DNA sequence: TGTGCCAGCAGCTTGAATCGGGGCGTCATAGACACTGAAGCTTTCTTT. It is translated as CASSLNRGVIDTEAFF.

This rearrangement joins TRBV5-4 to TRBJ2-7; the D gene is possibly TRBD2 (5 bases). V was cut by 3 bases and J by 1 base, with 11 bases left in between. CDR1 and CDR2 (germline): SGHNT, YYREEE (reference sequence). The CDR3 sequence is 14 residues long. CDR3 sequence: CASSWAGESYEQYF. The CDR3 DNA sequence: TGTGCCAGCAGCTGGGCCGGGGAATCCTACGAGCAGTACTTC. Using reference TRBV5-4 and TRBJ2-7 for the parts outside the CDR3, the full variable domain is ETGVTQSPTHLIKTRGQQVTLRCSSQSGHNTVSWYQQALGQGPQFIFQYYREEENGRGNFPPRFSGLQFPNYSSELNVNALELDDSALYLCASSWAGESYEQYFGPGTRLTVT.

The chain recombines TRBV28 with TRBJ2-7, with TRBD1 as a possible D gene (6 bases). CDR1 and CDR2 from the germline V gene are MDHEN and SYDVKM. This CDR3 is 14 amino acids long. Trimming pared 5 bases from V and 3 bases from J, leaving 14 bases between. CDR3: CASSLDRWYYEQYF. The CDR3 nucleotides read TGTGCCAGCAGTCTTGACAGGTGGTACTACGAGCAGTACTTC. The entire variable domain, with the rest obtained from reference TRBV28 and TRBJ2-7, is as follows: DVKVTQSSRYLVKRTGEKVFLECVQDMDHENMFWYRQDPGLGLRLIYFSYDVKMKEKGDIPEGYSVSREKKERFSLILESASTNQTSMYLCASSLDRWYYEQYFGPGTRLTVT.

The chain is built from TRBV14 and TRBJ1-4; D is unresolved. In germline, CDR1 is SGHDN, CDR2 FVKESK. V lost 3 bases, J lost 2 bases, and 10 bases lay in between. The length of the CDR3 is 15 residues. The CDR3 region has the DNA TGTGCCAGCAGCCAGAACAGCGGCACTAATGAAAAACTGTTTTTT. Its protein is CASSQNSGTNEKLFF.

V is TRBV6-5 and J is TRBJ2-1; no firm D call. CDR1 and CDR2 (germline): MNHEY, SVGAGI. The CDR3 sequence is 15 residues long. The V end lost 6 bases, the J end lost 0 bases, and 12 bases lay between the germline ends. The CDR3 DNA is TGTGCCAGCAGGAAGGGTCCCTCCTCCTACAATGAGCAGTTCTTC. It translates to CASRKGPSSYNEQFF.

The rearrangement links TRBV18 to TRBJ1-4; weak D call: TRBD1 (6 bases). This CDR3 comprises 15 residues. The germline CDR1 and CDR2 sequences are KGHSH and LQKENI. Trimming shortened V by 3 bases and J by 3 bases, and 11 bases separated the two germline ends. This CDR3 reads CASSPVTGSNEKLFF. CDR3 DNA sequence: TGTGCCAGCTCACCTGTTACAGGGTCTAATGAAAAACTGTTTTTT.

A word on this clone: One end of the junction is discordant with germline, which a read error may explain. The chain employs TRBV7-7 and TRBJ1-1; TRBD1 agrees at 8 bases. Germline assignment: CDR1 SSHAT and CDR2 FNYEAQ (reference sequence). The length of the CDR3 is 14 residues. CDR3 DNA: TGTGCTAGCAGCTTTCCCGGACAGGGATCTGAAGCTTTCTTT. Translated: CASSFPGQGSEAFF.

The genes are TRBV2 and TRBJ1-2, with 7 bases matching TRBD1. CDR1 and CDR2 from the germline V gene are SNHLY and FYNNEI. After removal of 0 bases from V and 6 bases from J, the junction contained 10 bases not matched to a gene. There are 16 residues in the CDR3. The CDR3 is CASSEALQGVVHGYTF. As DNA, the CDR3 is TGTGCCAGCAGTGAAGCGCTTCAGGGGGTTGTTCATGGCTACACCTTC.

This clone was observed a single time. The V gene is TRBV7-2, the J gene TRBJ1-2; D unclear. CDR1 SGHTA and CDR2 FQGNSA come from the germline V gene. The CDR3 runs to 14 residues. V lost 1 base and J 0 bases, leaving 6 bases between the germline ends. CDR3 coding DNA: TGTGCCAGCAGCTTAGTTCCGACTAACTATGGCTACACCTTC. Translation gives CASSLVPTNYGYTF. Drawing the rest from reference TRBV7-2 and TRBJ1-2, the complete variable domain is GAGVSQSPSNKVTEKGKDVELRCDPISGHTALYWYRQSLGQGLEFLIYFQGNSAPDKSGLPSDRFSAERTGGSVSTLTIQRTQQEDSAVYLCASSLVPTNYGYTFGSGTRLTVV.